Below, 12 T cell receptor beta chains from the same sample are listed, as sequenced in a study of cytotoxic CD8 clonotypes in ibrutinib-treated CLL. Repertoires were generated with immunoSEQ multiplex PCR, while TCRdb's copy carries only in-frame clones and drops some. The profile shows approximately 280,000 clones, around 76% of them singletons. The sequencing used PBMCs, collected at disease progression, from a patient treated with ibrutinib. These receptors were taken from a human donor with chronic lymphocytic leukemia.

A few counts support this clone. V usage is TRBV9 and J usage is TRBJ2-7; 9 bases agree with TRBD1. Per germline, CDR1 SGDLS and CDR2 YYNGEE. V shed 4 bases and J 5 bases; nucleotides not matched to a gene: 4. The CDR3 spans 13 residues. Written as DNA, the CDR3 is TGTGCCAGCAGCCCCGGGGACAGGGACGAGCAGTACTTC. Translating gives CASSPGDRDEQYF.

This clone occurred once. The V call is TRBV7-9, the J call TRBJ2-5; 7 positions agree with TRBD2. This CDR3 has 16 amino acids. Trimming took 1 base from V and 1 from J; bases not matched to a gene: 6. Germline V CDR1 and CDR2: SEHNR, FQNEAQ (reference sequence). This CDR3 is CASSLVNGRRQETQYF. DNA for the CDR3: TGTGCCAGCAGCTTAGTGAACGGGAGGCGCCAAGAGACCCAGTACTTC.

The CDR3 DNA sequence: TGTGCCAGCAGCTCCCGGACTAGCGGGGTTTTCTATGAGCAGTTCTTC. Its translation is CASSSRTSGVFYEQFF. The chain recombines TRBV9 with TRBJ2-1; 12 bases are shared with TRBD2. Germline CDR1 SGDLS, CDR2 YYNGEE. The CDR3 runs to 16 residues. V lost 4 bases, J lost 8 bases, and 10 bases stayed unmatched. Based on the CDR3 plus reference TRBV9 and TRBJ2-1, the full variable domain is DSGVTQTPKHLITATGQRVTLRCSPRSGDLSVYWYQQSLDQGLQFLIQYYNGEERAKGNILERFSAQQFPDLHSELNLSSLELGDSALYFCASSSRTSGVFYEQFFGPGTRLTVL.

This clone was detected only a few times. The chain carries TRBV6-5 and TRBJ2-7; TRBD1 agrees at 10 bases. Germline V gene lookup returns CDR1 MNHEY and CDR2 SVGAGI. V shed 2 bases and J 4 bases; nucleotides not matched to a gene: 5. CDR3 length: 15 residues. CDR3 in amino acids: CASSYPGQGRYEQYF. The CDR3 region has the DNA TGTGCCAGCAGTTACCCGGGACAGGGGAGATACGAGCAGTACTTC.

The chain employs TRBV4-3 and TRBJ2-3; 12 bases align to TRBD1. CDR1 is LGHNA, CDR2 YSLEER, per germline. Trimming at V came to 4 bases and at J to 6 bases, leaving 11 bases not matched to a gene. The CDR3 has 17 residues. The CDR3 DNA is TGCGCCAGCAGCCTGCACCCAGGGACAGGGGGCTCGGATACGCAGTATTTT. Amino acid sequence: CASSLHPGTGGSDTQYF.

The rearrangement links TRBV5-1 to TRBJ1-1; D is perhaps TRBD1 (6 bases). The length of the CDR3 is 14 residues. CDR1 SGHRS and CDR2 YFSETQ come from the germline V gene. V was trimmed by 0 bases and J by 4 bases, leaving 10 bases between them. The CDR3 is CASSLGRGLTEAFF. As DNA, the CDR3 is TGCGCCAGCAGCTTGGGACGGGGGCTCACTGAAGCTTTCTTT.

The chain has TRBV10-3 and TRBJ2-5; 11 bases fit TRBD2. This CDR3 contains 18 residues. Germline V gene lookup returns CDR1 ENHRY and CDR2 SYGVKD. V was pared by 6 bases and J by 0 bases, with 12 bases of the junction left unmatched. CDR3 in amino acids: CAIRGVAGGPGYQETQYF. DNA for the CDR3: TGTGCCATCAGGGGGGTAGCGGGAGGGCCGGGTTACCAAGAGACCCAGTACTTC.

This clone was found a few times. Within the sample, other DNA sequences also encode this same CDR3. The chain carries TRBV9 and TRBJ2-3; no reliable D call. The V end was cut by 0 bases, the J end by 4 bases, with 0 bases between. Looked up from germline, CDR1 is SGDLS and CDR2 is YYNGEE. The CDR3 covers 11 residues. The CDR3 spells CASSVADTQYF. In DNA, the CDR3 is TGTGCCAGCAGCGTAGCAGATACGCAGTATTTT.

This clone was seen more than once but under ten times. This chain links TRBV7-6 with TRBJ2-7; TRBD1 aligns across 8 bases. This CDR3 comprises 14 residues. The V gene's germline CDR1 is SGHVS and CDR2 FNYEAQ. V was pared by 2 bases and J by 4 bases, with 4 bases of the junction left unmatched. CDR3 sequence (DNA): TGTGCCAGCAGCTTACGACAGGGGATTTACGAGCAGTACTTC. Translating gives CASSLRQGIYEQYF.

The chain links TRBV11-2 to TRBJ2-7; D may be TRBD1 or TRBD2 (5 bases each). V gave up 6 bases and J gave up 0 bases, with 18 bases separating them. Germline loops: CDR1 SGHAT, CDR2 FQNNGV. CDR3 size: 16 residues. CDR3 protein: CASRGHRGVFSYEQYF. Here the CDR3 DNA reads TGTGCCAGCAGGGGGCACAGAGGGGTTTTCTCCTACGAGCAGTACTTC.

This clone was detected only once. DNA of the CDR3: TGTGCCAGCAGTAATAGAGAAGGGACAGGGATCATCTATGGCTACACCTTC. This translates into CASSNREGTGIIYGYTF. The V and J genes are TRBV28 and TRBJ1-2; 9 nucleotides agree with TRBD1. The CDR3 is 17 residues long. The V and J ends lost 5 bases and 4 bases, in that order; junction bases with no gene match: 14. Per the germline V gene, CDR1 is MDHEN and CDR2 is SYDVKM.

The rearrangement links TRBV5-5 to TRBJ2-7; D is uncertain. Germline lookup yields CDR1 SGHKS and CDR2 YYEKEE (reference sequence). The germline V and J ends were trimmed by 4 bases and 2 bases, with 4 bases remaining between them. CDR3 length: 11 amino acids. CDR3 nucleotides: TGTGCCAGCAGCAAGACCTACGAGCAGTACTTC. Its translation is CASSKTYEQYF.